This T cell receptor beta chain was identified in a study of patients and donors after allogeneic stem cell transplantation. Each CDR3 protein gets one entry after TCRdb re-called the RT-PCR reads with MiXCR. Altogether some 150,000 distinct CDR3 sequences are present, approximately 35% being singletons, with the ten largest covering 50% to 65%. Unmatched junction bases numbered 5, after V lost 5 bases and J lost 0 bases. Per germline, CDR1 SNHLY and CDR2 FYNNEI. CDR3 length equals 15 residues. The source is a human donor who was either an allogeneic HSCT recipient or a stem cell or donor lymphocyte infusion donor (not recorded which). It is not recorded whose cells these are; they may come from a transplant donor. Source material: blood, either unsorted or a sorted T cell fraction (not recorded which). The gene calls are TRBV2 and TRBJ2-3, with 7 bases lining up with TRBD2. The CDR3 here is CASSSGASSTDTQYF. DNA for the CDR3: TGTGCCAGCAGTAGCGGGGCCTCTAGCACAGATACGCAGTATTTT.